This T cell receptor beta chain was sequenced for a study of beta chain features in type 1 diabetes. Germline CDR1 is SGDLS and CDR2 is YYNGEE. The CDR3 sequence is 14 residues long. V shed 3 bases, J shed 9 bases, and the junction held 9 bases outside the gene matches. Reverse transcribing all isolated RNA meant expressed TCRB transcripts were sequenced. Sequenced by immunoSEQ multiplex PCR; TCRdb stores in-frame clones only, minus some. The profile covers hundreds of thousands of clones, with 10% to 15% appearing a single time and approximately 0.015% taken by the ten largest. This clone was observed a handful of times.

J is TRBJ2-7 and V is TRBV9, with 10 bases aligning to TRBD2. This clonotype was sampled from a man between 18 and 29 years old in good health. Source material: naive CD4+ T cells from blood. The CDR3 region has the DNA TGTGCCAGCAGCGAGGCTAGCGGGAGTCCGTTGCAGTACTTC. Translating gives CASSEASGSPLQYF.